This T cell receptor (beta chain) is drawn from a study of T cell changes during pregnancy in multiple sclerosis. The protocol was immunoSEQ multiplex PCR, while the TCRdb copy is restricted to in-frame clones and leaves out a portion. The sample lists roughly 35,000 clones; about 90% were seen once. With 2 bases removed from V and 5 bases from J, the gap between germline ends came to 17 bases. This CDR3 has 16 residues. CDR1 is SGHNT, CDR2 YYREEE, per germline (reference sequence). This receptor was taken from a female donor with multiple sclerosis, enrolled in a pregnancy study. This chain joins TRBV5-4 and TRBJ2-1; a weak D match, TRBD2 (6 bases). The input for sequencing was CD4+ T cells from peripheral blood mononuclear cells, taken before pregnancy. The CDR3 nucleotides read TGTGCCAGCAGCTTATACGGGAGTGGAAGGGACAATGAGCAGTTCTTC. This sequence encodes CASSLYGSGRDNEQFF.